One sample yielded the 6 T cell receptor beta chains listed below, sequenced in a study of graft-versus-host responses after intestinal transplantation. Sequencing used immunoSEQ multiplex PCR; TCRdb keeps in-frame clones, though not all of them. The sample shows 25,000 to 35,000 clones, about 92% of them seen only once. The sequencing used PBMCs, collected approximately 66 days after intestinal transplant. These receptors were obtained from a human patient who received an intestinal transplant, so some T cells may come from the graft donor.

This clone was found once. One junction end disagrees with the germline gene, perhaps due to a read error. The CDR3 here is CAGSVGGGASDTQYF. The CDR3 bases are TGTGCCGGGAGTGTGGGTGGGGGGGCCTCAGATACGCAGTATTTT. V usage is TRBV30 and J usage is TRBJ2-3; the D gene is possibly TRBD2 (7 bases). Germline CDR1 and CDR2: GTSNPN and SVGIG (reference sequence). The CDR3 spans 15 residues.

The chain employs TRBV30 and TRBJ1-5; D call uncertain. The length of the CDR3 is 13 residues. In germline, CDR1 is GTSNPN, CDR2 SVGIG (reference sequence). V lost 0 bases and J 10 bases, leaving 13 bases between the germline ends. The CDR3 DNA is TGTGCCTGGAGTGTAACTCGGTCGGGACCCCAGCATTTT. The encoded protein is CAWSVTRSGPQHF.

The CDR3 loop is CASSVVTDTQYF. CDR3 nucleotides: TGTGCCAGCAGCGTAGTAACAGATACGCAGTATTTT. V usage is TRBV9 and J usage is TRBJ2-3; D not resolved. CDR3 length equals 12 residues. Per germline, CDR1 SGDLS and CDR2 YYNGEE. Trimming left V 0 bases short and J 3 bases short, with 2 bases between.

The CDR3 DNA is TGCGCCAGCAGCGTTGCGTTTGCGTTGGGCACAGATACGCAGTATTTT. Translating gives CASSVAFALGTDTQYF. The chain has TRBV5-1 and TRBJ2-3; D gene unclear. Trimming cost V 4 bases and J 1 base, with 16 bases left between them. Germline values: CDR1 SGHRS, CDR2 YFSETQ. The CDR3 covers 16 residues.

This chain connects TRBV9 to TRBJ2-7, with D maybe TRBD1 (7 bases). The CDR3 runs 11 residues. In germline, CDR1 is SGDLS, CDR2 YYNGEE. Trimming removed 8 bases at V and 7 bases at J, with 13 bases between. This CDR3 reads CARHQGGEQYF. CDR3 bases: TGTGCCAGACACCAGGGGGGAGAGCAGTACTTC.

The CDR3 loop is CASSLSSREFNEQYF. The CDR3, as DNA: TGCGCCAGCAGCTTGTCTTCGCGGGAGTTTAACGAGCAGTACTTC. The chain uses TRBV5-1 and TRBJ2-7, with 7 nucleotides matching TRBD2. The germline V gene encodes CDR1 SGHRS and CDR2 YFSETQ. V dropped 1 base and J dropped 5; count of bases not matched to a gene: 9. This CDR3 has 15 amino acids.